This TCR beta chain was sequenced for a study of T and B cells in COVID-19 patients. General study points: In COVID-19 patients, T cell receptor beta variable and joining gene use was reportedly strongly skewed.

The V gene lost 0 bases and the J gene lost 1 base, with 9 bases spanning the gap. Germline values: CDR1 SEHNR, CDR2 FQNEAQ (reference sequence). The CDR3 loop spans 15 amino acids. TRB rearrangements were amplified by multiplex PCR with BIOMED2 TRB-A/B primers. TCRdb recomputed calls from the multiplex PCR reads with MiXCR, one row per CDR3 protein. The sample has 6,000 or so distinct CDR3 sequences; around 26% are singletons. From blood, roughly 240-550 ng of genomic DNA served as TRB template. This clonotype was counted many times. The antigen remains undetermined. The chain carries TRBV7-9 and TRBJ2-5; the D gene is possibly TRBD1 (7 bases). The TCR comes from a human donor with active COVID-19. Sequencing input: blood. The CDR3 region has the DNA TGTGCCAGCAGCTTAGCGGAGGGGGCCCAAGAGACCCAGTACTTC. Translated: CASSLAEGAQETQYF.